This TCR beta chain was identified during a study of T cell responses to AZD1222 COVID-19 vaccine. Only a few counts were recorded for this clone. Sequenced by immunoSEQ multiplex PCR; TCRdb stores in-frame clones only, minus some. The sample lists 45,000 to 55,000 clones, 80% to 90% occurring once. The germline CDR1 and CDR2 sequences are LNHDA and SQIVND (reference sequence). With 11 bases removed from V and 4 bases from J, the gap between germline ends came to 15 bases. The CDR3 totals 13 residues. The chain employs TRBV19 and TRBJ1-5, with D hard to call. This TCR was sampled from an adult in good health. Sequencing was performed on peripheral blood, taken on day 0 of AZD1222 vaccination. Here the CDR3 reads CASQWAGNQPQHF. CDR3 bases: TGTGCCTCCCAGTGGGCGGGGAATCAGCCCCAGCATTTT.